The subject of this entry is one TCR beta chain. The data were taken from a study of identical twins. The CDR3 is 16 residues long. V was pared by 6 bases and J by 2 bases, with 18 bases between. TCRdb analysed the 5' RACE reads with MiXCR anew, one entry per CDR3 protein. The sample consists of around 550,000 distinct CDR3 sequences, roughly 15% of them appearing once. This sample also belongs to another study, concerning yellow fever vaccine responses in identical twins. This second study says: The T cell response to vaccination in identical twins was reportedly partly convergent and partly personalized.

The TCR comes from a young woman in good health. Sequencing was done on a sample of CD4+ T cells sorted from blood. The chain joins TRBV12-3 or TRBV12-4 to TRBJ2-3; D not resolved. CDR3 nucleotide sequence: TGTGCCAGCAGGAACTCCGCAATTATGTCCACAGATACGCAGTATTTT. Translation: CASRNSAIMSTDTQYF.